The source of this TCR beta chain is a study of T cell responses to AZD1222 COVID-19 vaccine. V was clipped by 4 bases and J by 4 bases; unmatched bases: 9. The CDR3 contains 16 residues. Germline CDR1 is LGHDT and CDR2 is YNNKEL (reference sequence). The repertoire was sequenced with immunoSEQ multiplex PCR; TCRdb's copy has only in-frame clones and lacks some. The sample comprises roughly 120,000 clones, about 86% of which are singletons, and more than 10% rests with the top ten. V is TRBV3-1 (or the pseudogene TRBV3-2) and J is TRBJ1-4; 7 bases match TRBD1. The clonotype was recovered from an adult in good health. The material was peripheral blood, obtained on day 0 of AZD1222 vaccination. The CDR3 region has the DNA TGTGCCAGCAGCCCTCACACAGGGGAGGATAATGAAAAACTGTTTTTT. Translating it yields CASSPHTGEDNEKLFF.